This record concerns one TCR beta chain sequence. The data were produced by immunoSEQ multiplex PCR, yet TCRdb's version contains in-frame clones alone and is incomplete. This sample has over 400,000 clones, with about 85% found just once. The data belong to a study of shared clonotypes between healthy human individuals. The CDR3 sequence is 15 residues long. Germline V lookup: CDR1 SGHTA, CDR2 FQGTGA. The V and J ends lost 5 bases and 7 bases respectively, with 18 bases between them. The genes are TRBV7-3 and TRBJ1-5, with D perhaps matching TRBD1 (6 bases). The sequenced sample was PBMCs. The receptor comes from a woman aged 40 to 49 in good health. Some clones in this sample may be carry-over from other donors' samples. The DNA of the CDR3 is TGTGCCAGCAGCCAGGATGGACAGCCTAACCAGCCCCAGCATTTT. Encoded protein: CASSQDGQPNQPQHF.